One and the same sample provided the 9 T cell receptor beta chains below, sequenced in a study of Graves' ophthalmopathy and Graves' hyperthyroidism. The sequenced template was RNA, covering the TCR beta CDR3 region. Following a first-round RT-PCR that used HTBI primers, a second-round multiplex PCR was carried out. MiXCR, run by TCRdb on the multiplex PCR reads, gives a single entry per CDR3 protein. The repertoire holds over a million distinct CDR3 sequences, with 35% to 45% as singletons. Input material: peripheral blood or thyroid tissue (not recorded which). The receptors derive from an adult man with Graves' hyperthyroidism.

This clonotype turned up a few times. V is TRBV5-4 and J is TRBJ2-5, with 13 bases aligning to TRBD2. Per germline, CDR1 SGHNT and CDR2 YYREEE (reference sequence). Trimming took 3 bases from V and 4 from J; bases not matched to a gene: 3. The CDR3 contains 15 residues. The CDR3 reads CASSWGLAGIETQYF. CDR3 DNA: TGTGCCAGCAGCTGGGGACTAGCGGGGATAGAGACCCAGTACTTC. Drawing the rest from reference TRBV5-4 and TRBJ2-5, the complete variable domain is ETGVTQSPTHLIKTRGQQVTLRCSSQSGHNTVSWYQQALGQGPQFIFQYYREEENGRGNFPPRFSGLQFPNYSSELNVNALELDDSALYLCASSWGLAGIETQYFGPGTRLLVL.

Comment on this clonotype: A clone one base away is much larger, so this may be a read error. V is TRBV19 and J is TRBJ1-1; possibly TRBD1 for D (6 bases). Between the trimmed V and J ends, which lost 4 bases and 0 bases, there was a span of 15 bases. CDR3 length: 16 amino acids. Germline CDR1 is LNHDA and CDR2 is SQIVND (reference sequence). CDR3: CASSRGGGRMNTEAFF. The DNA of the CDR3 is TGTGCCAGTAGTAGGGGGGGGGGCCGGATGAACACTGAAGCTTTCTTT. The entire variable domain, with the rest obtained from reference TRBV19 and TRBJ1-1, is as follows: DGGITQSPKYLFRKEGQNVTLSCEQNLNHDAMYWYRQDPGQGLRLIYYSQIVNDFQKGDIAEGYSVSREKKESFPLTVTSAQKNPTAFYLCASSRGGGRMNTEAFFGQGTRLTVV.

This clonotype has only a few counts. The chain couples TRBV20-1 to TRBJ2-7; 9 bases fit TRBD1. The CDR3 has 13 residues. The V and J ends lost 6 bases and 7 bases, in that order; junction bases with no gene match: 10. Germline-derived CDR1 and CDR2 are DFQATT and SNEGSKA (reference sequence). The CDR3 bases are TGCAGTGCCGCACAGGGGGCGAGTTGGGAGCAGTACTTC. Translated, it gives CSAAQGASWEQYF.

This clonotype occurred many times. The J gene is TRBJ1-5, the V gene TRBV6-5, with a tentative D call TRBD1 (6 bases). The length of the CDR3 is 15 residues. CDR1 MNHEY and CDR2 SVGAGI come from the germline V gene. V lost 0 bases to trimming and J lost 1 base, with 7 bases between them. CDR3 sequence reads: CASSYSGQSNQPQHF. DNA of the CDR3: TGTGCCAGCAGTTACTCCGGACAGAGCAATCAGCCCCAGCATTTT.

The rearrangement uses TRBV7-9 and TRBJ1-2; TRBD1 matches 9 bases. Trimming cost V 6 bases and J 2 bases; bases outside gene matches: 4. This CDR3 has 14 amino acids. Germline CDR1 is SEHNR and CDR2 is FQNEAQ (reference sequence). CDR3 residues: CASRPDRGNYGYTF. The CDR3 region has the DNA TGTGCCAGCAGACCTGACAGGGGGAACTATGGCTACACCTTC.

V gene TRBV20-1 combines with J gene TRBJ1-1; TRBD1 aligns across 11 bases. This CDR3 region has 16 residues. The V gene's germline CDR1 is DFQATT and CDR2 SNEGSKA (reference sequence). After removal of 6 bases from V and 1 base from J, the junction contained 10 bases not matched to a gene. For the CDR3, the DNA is TGCAGTGCAAAGACCGGGACAGGGGGTAGGAACACTGAAGCTTTCTTT. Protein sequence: CSAKTGTGGRNTEAFF.

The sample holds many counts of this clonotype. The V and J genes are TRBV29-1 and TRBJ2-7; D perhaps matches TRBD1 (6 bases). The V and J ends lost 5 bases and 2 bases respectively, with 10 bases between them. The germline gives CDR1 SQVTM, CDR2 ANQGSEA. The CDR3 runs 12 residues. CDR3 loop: CSVRWDTYEQYF. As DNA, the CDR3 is TGCAGCGTTAGATGGGACACCTACGAGCAGTACTTC.

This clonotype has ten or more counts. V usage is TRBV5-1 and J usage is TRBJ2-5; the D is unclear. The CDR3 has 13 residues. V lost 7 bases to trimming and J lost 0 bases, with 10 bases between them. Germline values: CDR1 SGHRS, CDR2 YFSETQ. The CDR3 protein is CASGRTDQETQYF. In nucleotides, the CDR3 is TGCGCCAGCGGCCGGACCGACCAAGAGACCCAGTACTTC. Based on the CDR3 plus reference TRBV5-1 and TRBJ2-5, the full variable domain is KAGVTQTPRYLIKTRGQQVTLSCSPISGHRSVSWYQQTPGQGLQFLFEYFSETQRNKGNFPGRFSGRQFSNSRSEMNVSTLELGDSALYLCASGRTDQETQYFGPGTRLLVL.

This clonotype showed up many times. The DNA for the CDR3 is TGCAGTGCAGGACCCACAGGGGGCAATCAGCCCCAGCATTTT. The encoded protein is CSAGPTGGNQPQHF. The chain has TRBV20-1 and TRBJ1-5; TRBD1 matches at 7 bases. This CDR3 region has 14 residues. Germline assignment: CDR1 DFQATT and CDR2 SNEGSKA (reference sequence). Trimming took 6 bases from V and 2 from J; bases not matched to a gene: 7.